These T cell receptor beta chains were read from a single sample in a study of CD8+CD57+ T cells in acquired aplastic anemia. Each CDR3 protein gets one entry after TCRdb re-called the reads with MiXCR. The table lists about 220,000 distinct CDR3 sequences, roughly 33% of them singletons. The sequenced material came from sorted CD4+, CD8+, or CD8+CD57+ T cells (not recorded which) from PBMCs. The receptors come from a human donor in good health, serving as a control. CDR3s include the opening cysteine and the closing phenylalanine or tryptophan. Fields, in order: V gene, D gene, clone size, J gene, CDR3 protein, CDR3 DNA. D genes are given only for firm matches. The listing skips clone size in some rows; elsewhere it reads once, few, many or a size class.

V: TRBV10-3; D: .; size: .; J: TRBJ2-1; CDR3: CAVREANNEQFF; DNA: TGTGCCGTAAGGGAGGCCAACAATGAGCAGTTCTTC
V: TRBV27; D: .; size: few; J: TRBJ2-7; CDR3: CASSLKGHSYEQYF; DNA: TGTGCCAGCAGTTTAAAGGGCCACTCATACGAGCAGTACTTC
V: TRBV25-1; D: .; size: .; J: TRBJ1-1; CDR3: CASSAKLNTNSRPNTEAFF; DNA: TGTGCCAGCAGCGCTAAATTGAACACCAATTCCCGACCGAACACTGAAGCTTTCTTT
V: TRBV19; D: .; size: many; J: TRBJ1-1; CDR3: CASSTQGMNTEAFF; DNA: TGTGCCAGTAGTACACAGGGTATGAACACTGAAGCTTTCTTT
V: TRBV7-9; D: TRBD2; size: many; J: TRBJ2-7; CDR3: CASSSLAGGEQYF; DNA: TGTGCCAGCAGCTCGCTAGCGGGGGGCGAGCAGTACTTC
V: TRBV5-4; D: TRBD1; size: many; J: TRBJ1-2; CDR3: CASSPGTGDGYGYTF; DNA: TGTGCCAGCAGCCCCGGGACAGGGGACGGCTATGGCTACACCTTC
V: TRBV2; D: .; size: many; J: TRBJ1-1; CDR3: CASSEQPPDITEAFF; DNA: TGTGCCAGCAGTGAACAACCGCCTGATATCACTGAAGCTTTCTTT
V: TRBV2; D: .; size: .; J: TRBJ1-6; CDR3: CASSRYGKSPLHF; DNA: TGTGCCAGCAGCCGATACGGCAAATCACCCCTCCACTTT
V: TRBV12-3/TRBV12-4; D: .; size: few; J: TRBJ1-1; CDR3: CASTYLDSLEAFF; DNA: TGTGCCAGCACCTATCTCGACAGCCTGGAAGCTTTCTTT
V: TRBV5-1; D: .; size: few; J: TRBJ1-4; CDR3: CASSHSGVSEKLFF; DNA: TGCGCCAGCAGCCATTCTGGGGTATCGGAAAAACTGTTTTTT